The 17 T cell receptor beta chains below were found in one sample sequenced in a study of blood T cells in healthy people across ages. PCR was performed a second time for roughly 7 to 11 cycles using a sample-barcoded 5' primer and a J-beta primer mix. TCRdb reprocessed the 5' RACE reads with MiXCR, giving one entry per CDR3 protein. The sample has about 1.5 million distinct CDR3 sequences, less than 45% seen once. The source material was blood. These receptors all come from a young woman in good health.

This clonotype came up a few times. The chain joins TRBV4-3 to TRBJ1-3, with TRBD1 matching over 8 bases. CDR3 size: 15 residues. V lost 1 base and J lost 1; bases outside the gene matches: 0. Germline values: CDR1 LGHNA, CDR2 YSLEER. The CDR3 reads CASSQGTGSGNTIYF. The CDR3 coding sequence is TGCGCCAGCAGCCAAGGGACAGGGTCTGGAAACACCATATATTTT.

The rearrangement links TRBV5-1 to TRBJ2-1, with 12 bases fitting TRBD2. From germline, CDR1 is SGHRS and CDR2 YFSETQ. This CDR3 has 15 amino acids. The J segment lost 8 bases and the V segment lost 4 bases, leaving 7 bases of the junction unmatched. The CDR3 DNA sequence: TGCGCCAGCAGCCTTCTAGCGGGAGGGGACGATGAGCAGTTCTTC. Its protein is CASSLLAGGDDEQFF.

This clonotype was seen only once. The rearrangement links TRBV20-1 to TRBJ2-7, with 9 nucleotides matching TRBD2. The end of the DNA is better explained by TRBJ2-5, so the J call may be wrong. The CDR3 has 14 residues. Germline lookup yields CDR1 DFQATT and CDR2 SNEGSKA (reference sequence). This chain's CDR3 is CSARAGGLVRTQYF. CDR3 DNA sequence: TGCAGTGCTAGGGCGGGGGGGCTGGTAAGGACCCAGTACTTC.

The gene calls are TRBV6-5 and TRBJ1-6, with a possible D match to TRBD1 (5 bases). Germline CDR1 and CDR2: MNHEY and SVGAGI. V lost 5 bases and J lost 7, with 15 bases in between. The CDR3 totals 15 residues. In nucleotides, the CDR3 is TGTGCCAGCAGTGCCCCCGGGACGGTAAATTCACCCCTCCACTTT. Protein sequence: CASSAPGTVNSPLHF.

There are a few counts of this clonotype. The chain joins TRBV20-1 to TRBJ2-7; the match to TRBD2 covers 14 bases. V shed 5 bases and J 3 bases; nucleotides not matched to a gene: 6. In germline, CDR1 is DFQATT, CDR2 SNEGSKA (reference sequence). The CDR3 spans 15 residues. CDR3 residues: CSALTSGRANYEQYF. For the CDR3, the DNA is TGCAGTGCTTTGACTAGCGGGAGGGCTAACTACGAGCAGTACTTC.

J is TRBJ1-1 and V is TRBV29-1, with a weak D call TRBD1 (5 bases). Germline lookup yields CDR1 SQVTM and CDR2 ANQGSEA. V was trimmed by 8 bases and J by 4 bases, leaving 14 bases between them. CDR3 length: 12 residues. CDR3 sequence: CSTGGGPTEAFF. DNA of the CDR3: TGCAGCACCGGGGGGGGTCCCACTGAAGCTTTCTTT.

This clonotype was detected a few times. V gene TRBV9 combines with J gene TRBJ1-2, with a tentative D call TRBD1 (5 bases). Germline V CDR1 and CDR2: SGDLS, YYNGEE. CDR3 length: 14 amino acids. V gave up 3 bases and J gave up 4 bases, with 13 bases separating them. CDR3: CASSASQGIYGYTF. DNA for the CDR3: TGTGCCAGCAGCGCAAGTCAGGGAATCTATGGCTACACCTTC.

This clonotype showed up just a few times. J is TRBJ1-1 and V is TRBV6-5; D possibly corresponds to TRBD1 (5 bases). CDR1 is MNHEY, CDR2 SVGAGI, per germline. V lost 6 bases and J 1 base, leaving 15 bases between the germline ends. The CDR3 runs to 15 residues. The CDR3 spells CASSPRGYANTEAFF. Written as DNA, the CDR3 is TGTGCCAGCAGCCCCCGGGGGTACGCGAACACTGAAGCTTTCTTT.

This CDR3 reads CSARDPGLNTEAFF. The CDR3, as DNA: TGCAGTGCTAGAGATCCGGGGTTGAACACTGAAGCTTTCTTT. The V and J genes are TRBV20-1 and TRBJ1-1; D is unclear. Germline V gene lookup returns CDR1 DFQATT and CDR2 SNEGSKA (reference sequence). The CDR3 is 14 amino acids. Trimming stripped 0 bases from V and 0 bases from J, with 8 bases between.

The chain links TRBV6-2 or TRBV6-3 to TRBJ2-3, with D unclear. V lost 6 bases, J lost 4 bases, and 14 bases lay in between. The CDR3 has 14 amino acids. Germline assignment: CDR1 MNHEY and CDR2 SVGEGT. The CDR3 is CASRTVKGPDTQYF. The CDR3 bases are TGTGCCAGCAGGACTGTAAAGGGCCCAGATACGCAGTATTTT.

The chain is built from TRBV27 and TRBJ1-1, with D maybe TRBD1 (5 bases). Germline values: CDR1 MNHEY, CDR2 SMNVEV (reference sequence). V lost 1 base and J 5 bases, leaving 8 bases between the germline ends. The CDR3 contains 13 residues. CDR3 sequence: CASSLFGATEAFF. As DNA, the CDR3 is TGTGCCAGCAGTTTATTTGGGGCGACTGAAGCTTTCTTT.

This clonotype has more than one count but fewer than ten. The rearrangement joins TRBV12-3 or TRBV12-4 to TRBJ2-2; 8 bases are a match to TRBD1. The CDR3 contains 15 residues. Losses at the gene ends were 3 bases for V and 5 bases for J; bases not matched to a gene: 5. The CDR3 DNA follows: TGTGCCAGCAGTTTTACAGGGGGAAGTACCGGGGAGCTGTTTTTT. Protein: CASSFTGGSTGELFF.

V usage is TRBV4-3 and J usage is TRBJ2-3; perhaps TRBD2 as D (6 bases). CDR1 is LGHNA, CDR2 YSLEER, per germline. The CDR3 has 17 residues. The V end was cut by 4 bases, the J end by 0 bases, with 17 bases between. The CDR3 DNA is TGCGCCAGCAGCCGCTCAAACGGGGGAACTAGCACAGATACGCAGTATTTT. Encoded protein: CASSRSNGGTSTDTQYF.

The V and J genes are TRBV7-2 and TRBJ2-7; unclear D gene. In germline, CDR1 is SGHTA, CDR2 FQGNSA. This CDR3 spans 14 amino acids. Trimming left V 2 bases short and J 2 bases short, with 10 bases between. Written as DNA, the CDR3 is TGTGCCAGCAGCTTAAGGGATCAGGCCTACGAGCAGTACTTC. It yields the protein CASSLRDQAYEQYF.

The chain is built from TRBV20-1 and TRBJ2-1, with 10 bases identical to TRBD2. J gave up 5 bases and V 7 bases, and 5 bases lay outside the gene matches. The CDR3 spans 13 residues. Per the germline V gene, CDR1 is DFQATT and CDR2 is SNEGSKA (reference sequence). For the CDR3, the DNA is TGCAGTGGTTGGACTAGCGGAAACAATGAGCAGTTCTTC. Amino acid sequence: CSGWTSGNNEQFF.

The rearrangement joins TRBV24-1 to TRBJ2-2; 9 nucleotides agree with TRBD1. The CDR3 runs to 15 residues. V lost 4 bases, J lost 5 bases, and 4 bases stayed unmatched. Germline V gene lookup returns CDR1 KGHDR and CDR2 SFDVKD. The CDR3 loop is CATSEPGTGTGELFF. The CDR3 DNA sequence: TGTGCCACCAGTGAGCCCGGGACAGGGACCGGGGAGCTGTTTTTT.

Only a few counts were recorded for this clonotype. The rearrangement uses TRBV7-9 and TRBJ1-1; TRBD1 might be the D (6 bases). V was shortened by 5 bases and J by 1 base, with 14 bases between the two germline ends. The CDR3 is 15 amino acids. Germline V CDR1 and CDR2: SEHNR, FQNEAQ (reference sequence). CDR3: CASSPGQSSNTEAFF. The CDR3 region has the DNA TGTGCCAGCAGCCCAGGACAGTCTTCGAACACTGAAGCTTTCTTT.